These 14 T cell receptor beta chains share one sample of origin, sequenced in a study of blood T cells in healthy people across ages. Primed by a sample-barcoded 5' primer and a J-beta primer mix, a second PCR proceeded for 7 to 11 cycles. MiXCR was run by TCRdb on the 5' RACE reads, yielding one entry per CDR3 protein. This sample has approximately 800,000 distinct CDR3 sequences, with roughly 64% found just once. The source material was blood. These receptors were obtained from a man aged 25-45 years in good health.

The gene calls are TRBV7-2 and TRBJ1-4; 9 nucleotides line up with TRBD1. Unmatched junction bases numbered 6, after V lost 6 bases and J lost 7 bases. The CDR3 loop spans 14 amino acids. The germline V gene encodes CDR1 SGHTA and CDR2 FQGNSA. The CDR3 loop reads CASRLTGGGEKLFF. The CDR3 nucleotides read TGTGCCAGCAGACTGACAGGGGGAGGTGAAAAACTGTTTTTT.

This clonotype was seen repeatedly, ten times or more. The genes are TRBV7-9 and TRBJ2-5; D remains unclear. The CDR3 covers 11 residues. The germline V and J ends were trimmed by 6 bases and 5 bases, with 7 bases remaining between them. Germline V gene lookup returns CDR1 SEHNR and CDR2 FQNEAQ (reference sequence). The CDR3 sequence: CASSYEETQYF. CDR3 nucleotides: TGTGCCAGCAGTTACGAGGAGACCCAGTACTTC. Full variable domain (remainder filled in from reference TRBV7-9 and TRBJ2-5): DTGVSQNPRHKITKRGQNVTFRCDPISEHNRLYWYRQTLGQGPEFLTYFQNEAQLEKSRLLSDRFSAERPKGSFSTLEIQRTEQGDSAMYLCASSYEETQYFGPGTRLLVL.

The chain uses TRBV6-1 and TRBJ1-1, with 8 bases lining up with TRBD1. V gave up 3 bases and J gave up 8 bases; unmatched junction bases: 11. Per the germline V gene, CDR1 is MNHNS and CDR2 is SASEGT. The CDR3 spans 15 residues. The CDR3 region has the DNA TGTGCCAGCAGTGAGCTACAGCAGGGGGCTCAGGAAGCTTTCTTT. Protein product: CASSELQQGAQEAFF.

In its sample, this clonotype was seen a few times. The gene calls are TRBV11-2 and TRBJ2-5; TRBD2 matches at 10 bases. This CDR3 spans 15 amino acids. Germline V CDR1 and CDR2: SGHAT, FQNNGV. Losses at the gene ends were 5 bases for V and 11 bases for J; bases not matched to a gene: 14. The CDR3 nucleotides are TGTGCCAGCAGCCACCAGCGGGGGGGCCAGGGTGAGCAGTACTTC. This codes for CASSHQRGGQGEQYF.

This chain uses TRBV20-1 with TRBJ2-7, with D perhaps matching TRBD2 (6 bases). Germline CDR1 DFQATT, CDR2 SNEGSKA (reference sequence). CDR3 length: 16 amino acids. V was trimmed by 5 bases and J by 5 bases, leaving 25 bases between them. CDR3 nucleotides: TGCAGTGCTGGCGCCCCCAGCGGGTCCCCCCTGGACGAGCAGTACTTC. It encodes CSAGAPSGSPLDEQYF.

This clonotype showed up just a few times. The genes are TRBV9 and TRBJ2-1; possibly TRBD2 for D (5 bases). CDR1 is SGDLS and CDR2 is YYNGEE in the germline V gene. Trimming left V 4 bases short and J 5 bases short, with 16 bases between. The CDR3 loop spans 15 amino acids. CDR3 sequence reads: CASSSTDLANNEQFF. CDR3 nucleotide sequence: TGTGCCAGCAGCTCGACCGATCTAGCCAACAATGAGCAGTTCTTC.

The CDR3 DNA is TGTGCCAGCAGTGTCAGTTCAGGCAGCCCCTACGAGCAGTACTTC. It yields the protein CASSVSSGSPYEQYF. The rearrangement uses TRBV6-1 and TRBJ2-7; D gene ambiguous. V was cut by 4 bases and J by 2 bases, with 15 bases left in between. CDR1 is MNHNS, CDR2 SASEGT, per germline. The CDR3 is 15 residues long.

This clonotype has a handful of counts. The chain has TRBV6-5 and TRBJ2-7; TRBD2 matches at 8 bases. Germline values: CDR1 MNHEY, CDR2 SVGAGI. This CDR3 contains 13 residues. The V gene end was trimmed by 6 bases and the J gene end by 2 bases; junction bases not matched to a gene: 3. The CDR3, as DNA: TGTGCCAGCAGCGGCGGGGGGACCTACGAGCAGTACTTC. The encoded protein is CASSGGGTYEQYF.

CDR3 bases: TGTGCCATCAGAAACGGACTAGCCCCAAGGGGGTATGAGCAGTACTTC. Encoded protein: CAIRNGLAPRGYEQYF. The chain joins TRBV10-3 to TRBJ2-5; 8 bases fit TRBD2. Germline values: CDR1 ENHRY, CDR2 SYGVKD. After removal of 6 bases from V and 11 bases from J, the junction contained 20 bases not matched to a gene. The CDR3 has 16 amino acids.

The chain is built from TRBV6-5 and TRBJ1-1; weak D call: TRBD1 (5 bases). Germline values: CDR1 MNHEY, CDR2 SVGAGI. The ends were cut back, 4 bases at V and 7 bases at J, with 10 bases in the middle. This CDR3 is 12 amino acids long. The CDR3: CASSFPGGEAFF. CDR3 DNA: TGTGCCAGCAGTTTCCCCGGGGGTGAAGCTTTCTTT.

This clonotype was recorded a few times. The J gene is TRBJ2-4, the V gene TRBV6-6; D unresolved. V shed 2 bases and J shed 11 bases, with 4 bases lying between them. CDR1 MNHNY and CDR2 SVGAGI come from the germline V gene (reference sequence). The CDR3 runs 10 residues. CDR3 residues: CASSYPFQYF. As DNA, the CDR3 is TGTGCCAGCAGTTACCCGTTTCAGTACTTC.

The chain carries TRBV7-2 and TRBJ2-1, with D maybe TRBD2 (5 bases). V was trimmed by 2 bases and J by 4 bases, leaving 15 bases between them. CDR1 SGHTA and CDR2 FQGNSA come from the germline V gene. The CDR3 contains 16 residues. The CDR3 sequence is CASSLLSTSGYNEQFF. The CDR3 nucleotides read TGTGCCAGCAGCTTACTGTCTACTAGTGGGTACAATGAGCAGTTCTTC.

The J gene is TRBJ2-7, the V gene TRBV7-2; 11 bases align to TRBD1. With V trimmed by 5 bases and J by 5 bases, 5 bases remained unmatched. Germline V gene sequence: CDR1 SGHTA, CDR2 FQGNSA. This CDR3 is 14 amino acids long. This CDR3 is CASSAGQGVDEQYF. The CDR3 DNA follows: TGTGCCAGCAGCGCGGGACAGGGGGTCGACGAGCAGTACTTC.

V is TRBV3-1 and J is TRBJ1-2; no clear D. Trimming took off 2 bases at V and 6 bases at J, with 10 bases between the two ends. The CDR3 loop spans 13 amino acids. Germline values: CDR1 LGHDT, CDR2 YNNKEL (reference sequence). This CDR3 is CASSQRTPDGYTF. CDR3 nucleotide sequence: TGTGCCAGCAGCCAAAGGACCCCTGATGGCTACACCTTC.